This T cell receptor beta chain was sequenced for a study of blood T cell repertoires in COVID-19 (TCRdb year 2020). About the full investigation: The collaborator samples originated in the United States, Italy and Spain and spanned the acute and convalescent phases of COVID-19. The material from the prospective study consisted of cDNA or gDNA derived from T cells, B-cell-depleted T cells, or PBMCs. Samples came from the ongoing ImmuneRACE study (first 160 participants) plus 1,254 subjects from 6 global collaborators. The repertoires were made available in a free public database intended to serve as a resource for research on the immune response to SARS-CoV-2. Where HLA class I and class II types were available, the types were taken from metadata supplied by the sample provider, not from assay-based typing. Sample metadata almost always included a de-identified subject ID, COVID-19 status, age in years and sex. Subjects who had been exposed to COVID-19, were actively infected with it, or had recovered from it provided the deeply sampled blood TCRbeta repertoires that made up the dataset. On the study overall, not on this receptor specifically: How much clinical and demographic metadata was included differed by source and by participant, and the metadata was provided uncurated.

The junction shows trimming of 7 bases on V and 5 bases on J, plus 14 bases between the germline ends. The CDR3 numbers 14 residues from cysteine through phenylalanine. Only the CDR3 portion is preserved as DNA: 42 bases, with reading frame beginning at the first base. From the germline V gene, CDR1 is SNHLY and CDR2 is FYNNEI. TCRbeta CDR3 regions were amplified from genomic DNA by means of the immunoSEQ Assay, a bias-controlled multiplex PCR. The published analysis was carried out like this. Nucleated cell counts per sample were estimated from amplification of reference gene primers within the assay. To quantify the absolute abundance of each unique TCRbeta CDR3 rearrangement, sequence reads were collapsed and filtered. For each sample, productive Simpson clonality was calculated by taking the square root of Simpson's diversity index across productive rearrangements. The table comes from immuneACCESS by way of TCRdb, which keeps in-frame sequences with V and J called. Part of the clones is missing from these tables; in studies checked, under half for an unresolved V gene and the rest for unknown reasons. The V and J calls and clone size are taken from that table; D and trimming were inferred from the DNA. The sample data list some 260,000 clones, and approximately 82% of these were observed just once. The top ten hold 4.9% of the sample.

As regards this clone: The antigen it recognizes is unknown. The input lacks base qualities; no much larger clone sits a single base away.

Whole blood was collected in K2EDTA tubes by collaborating institutions according to the institutions' own protocols. For TCRbeta analysis, collaborator samples were shipped as frozen whole blood, as isolated PBMCs, or as DNA extracted from either sample type. The chain uses TRBV2 and TRBJ1-4; matching of 6 bases hints at TRBD1 as the D gene. The clonotype originates from a woman aged 80 or over with active or convalescent COVID-19. Sequenced input: peripheral blood. The CDR3 sequence is CASNSGQGNEKLFF. In nucleotides, the sequence is TGTGCCAGCAATTCGGGACAAGGGAATGAAAAACTGTTTTTT.